This T cell receptor beta chain was sequenced for a study of shared clonotypes between healthy human individuals. Trimming removed 5 bases from V and 11 bases from J; junction bases left unmatched: 8. Looked up from germline, CDR1 is SGHVS and CDR2 is FQNEAQ. The CDR3 has 14 amino acids. This clone was seen a few times. Using immunoSEQ multiplex PCR, the repertoire was profiled, and TCRdb retains in-frame clones only, with some absent. The top ten clones hold roughly 1.8% of a sample with around 700,000 clones, 72% of them seen once. This chain links TRBV7-8 with TRBJ1-6, with 8 nucleotides matching TRBD1. This sequence was found in a woman in her 30s in good health. Sequenced input: memory CD4+ T cells sorted from blood. The subset is: CD45RA-negative fraction. The CDR3 spells CASSPVDRVTPLHF. CDR3 nucleotide sequence: TGTGCCAGCAGCCCCGTGGACAGGGTAACACCCCTCCACTTT.